These 24 T cell receptor beta chains share one sample of origin, sequenced in a study of shared clonotypes between healthy human individuals. Profiling relied on immunoSEQ multiplex PCR, and the TCRdb table lists in-frame clones only, not all of them. Of approximately 980,000 clones in the sample, around three quarters were seen once. Material for sequencing was memory CD4+ T cells sorted from blood. As for subset: CD45RA-negative fraction. These receptors were taken from a man aged 18 to 30 in good health.

V gene TRBV5-1 combines with J gene TRBJ2-7; D remains ambiguous. The CDR3 has 13 residues. V was trimmed by 3 bases and J by 0 bases, leaving 7 bases between them. Per germline, CDR1 SGHRS and CDR2 YFSETQ. CDR3 sequence: CASSSSISYEQYF. DNA for the CDR3: TGCGCCAGCAGCTCGTCGATCTCCTACGAGCAGTACTTC.

The V and J genes are TRBV4-3 and TRBJ1-1; 8 bases line up with TRBD1. Germline CDR1 LGHNA, CDR2 YSLEER. V lost 4 bases, J lost 1 base, and 5 bases stayed unmatched. The CDR3 runs 15 residues. CDR3 loop: CASSRLDRGNTEAFF. CDR3 nucleotide sequence: TGCGCCAGCAGCCGGTTAGACAGGGGGAACACTGAAGCTTTCTTT.

The CDR3 here is CASSAQTGELFF. The CDR3 bases are TGCGCCAGCAGTGCCCAAACCGGGGAGCTGTTTTTT. The chain has TRBV10-1 and TRBJ2-2; D gene unclear. V lost 4 bases and J 5 bases, leaving 5 bases between the germline ends. CDR3 length: 12 residues. Germline V gives CDR1 WNHNN, CDR2 SYGVQD (reference sequence).

This rearrangement joins TRBV9 to TRBJ2-7; 9 bases fit TRBD2. The V gene's germline CDR1 is SGDLS and CDR2 YYNGEE. Germline trimming cut 0 bases from V and 2 bases from J; bases unmatched to any gene: 3. The length of the CDR3 is 15 residues. As DNA, the CDR3 is TGTGCCAGCAGCGTAGGACTAGCGGCAACCTACGAGCAGTACTTC. It yields the protein CASSVGLAATYEQYF. Together with reference TRBV9 and TRBJ2-7, the CDR3 gives the full variable domain: DSGVTQTPKHLITATGQRVTLRCSPRSGDLSVYWYQQSLDQGLQFLIQYYNGEERAKGNILERFSAQQFPDLHSELNLSSLELGDSALYFCASSVGLAATYEQYFGPGTRLTVT.

The genes are TRBV6-1 and TRBJ1-2; tentatively, D is TRBD1 (5 bases). This CDR3 has 14 amino acids. Trimming took off 8 bases at V and 0 bases at J, with 13 bases between the two ends. From germline, CDR1 is MNHNS and CDR2 SASEGT. CDR3 in DNA: TGTGCCAGCGCCCGGGACGGCACTAACTATGGCTACACCTTC. This gives the protein CASARDGTNYGYTF.

This chain joins TRBV11-2 and TRBJ1-5, with D possibly being TRBD1 (5 bases). In germline, CDR1 is SGHAT, CDR2 FQNNGV. V was shortened by 1 base and J by 0 bases, with 7 bases between the two germline ends. The CDR3 totals 15 residues. Here the CDR3 DNA reads TGTGCCAGCAGCTTAGGGGGGAATAGCAATCAGCCCCAGCATTTT. Translating gives CASSLGGNSNQPQHF.

This clone has just a few counts. The V and J genes are TRBV7-2 and TRBJ2-3; 10 positions agree with TRBD2. The CDR3 extends over 17 amino acids. V lost 4 bases, J lost 4 bases, and 11 bases stayed unmatched. The germline V gene has CDR1 SGHTA and CDR2 FQGNSA. CDR3 protein: CASSSQSSGRAADTQYF. In DNA, the CDR3 is TGTGCCAGCAGCTCCCAATCCAGCGGGAGGGCCGCAGATACGCAGTATTTT.

The chain links TRBV5-1 to TRBJ2-1; 11 bases align to TRBD2. This CDR3 has 16 residues. Germline V gene sequence: CDR1 SGHRS, CDR2 YFSETQ. V shed 3 bases and J 8 bases; nucleotides not matched to a gene: 10. CDR3 nucleotides: TGCGCCAGCAGCTACATAGCGGGAGGGCCTACTTATGAGCAGTTCTTC. Translated: CASSYIAGGPTYEQFF.

The chain combines TRBV15 with TRBJ2-1; D unresolved. Between the trimmed V and J ends, which lost 2 bases and 5 bases, there was a span of 10 bases. Germline CDR1 LNHNV, CDR2 YYDKDF (reference sequence). The CDR3 consists of 14 residues. The CDR3 DNA reads TGTGCCACCAGCAGAACTCTGGTGAACAATGAGCAGTTCTTC. This sequence encodes CATSRTLVNNEQFF.

V is TRBV12-5 and J is TRBJ2-1; a possible D gene is TRBD2 (6 bases). The V end was cut by 4 bases, the J end by 6 bases, with 16 bases between. CDR3 length equals 15 residues. Looked up from germline, CDR1 is LGHNT and CDR2 is FRNRAP. For the CDR3, the DNA is TGTGCTAGTGGTTCCCTACCTCAGGGAGGCAATGAGCAGTTCTTC. Amino acid sequence: CASGSLPQGGNEQFF.

This chain uses TRBV9 with TRBJ1-4; 7 nucleotides align to TRBD1. CDR3 size: 15 residues. Germline assignment: CDR1 SGDLS and CDR2 YYNGEE. V was clipped by 4 bases and J by 8 bases; unmatched bases: 11. The CDR3 DNA follows: TGTGCCAGCAGCCCGAGTACAACAGGGGACGAAAAACTGTTTTTT. It encodes CASSPSTTGDEKLFF.

This chain uses TRBV7-2 with TRBJ1-1; tentative D call: TRBD1 (5 bases). Between the trimmed V and J ends, which lost 4 bases and 4 bases, there was a span of 25 bases. The CDR3 contains 18 residues. Per the germline V gene, CDR1 is SGHTA and CDR2 is FQGNSA. The CDR3 region is CASSSIAGGYLVPTEAFF. The CDR3 DNA sequence: TGTGCCAGCAGCTCAATTGCGGGGGGATACCTTGTTCCCACTGAAGCTTTCTTT.

The chain combines TRBV27 with TRBJ2-7; 9 nucleotides match TRBD1. Germline values: CDR1 MNHEY, CDR2 SMNVEV (reference sequence). The J segment lost 3 bases and the V segment lost 6 bases, leaving 6 bases of the junction unmatched. The CDR3 covers 14 residues. CDR3 in DNA: TGTGCCAGCAGCCTGAGACAGGGGGGCTACGAGCAGTACTTC. Protein sequence: CASSLRQGGYEQYF.

The rearrangement uses TRBV7-2 and TRBJ2-7; 11 bases are a match to TRBD2. The junction had 6 bases not matched to a gene; V was cut back by 5 bases and J by 6 bases. Germline loops: CDR1 SGHTA, CDR2 FQGNSA. The CDR3 runs to 14 residues. CDR3 sequence (DNA): TGTGCCAGCAGCCTTAGCGGGAGGGCGGCCGAGCAGTACTTC. It codes for CASSLSGRAAEQYF.

The DNA for the CDR3 is TGTGCCAGCAGCTTAAGGCGGGGAAGGACGGGAGATACGCAGTATTTT. Protein product: CASSLRRGRTGDTQYF. The chain combines TRBV7-3 with TRBJ2-3; possibly TRBD2 for D (6 bases). Germline CDR1 SGHTA, CDR2 FQGTGA. The CDR3 has 16 residues. V lost 1 base to trimming and J lost 5 bases, with 16 bases between them.

V gene TRBV9 combines with J gene TRBJ1-6; tentative D call: TRBD1 (6 bases). V lost 10 bases and J 0 bases, leaving 14 bases between the germline ends. Germline V lookup: CDR1 SGDLS, CDR2 YYNGEE. The CDR3 sequence is 15 residues long. In nucleotides, the CDR3 is TGTGCCTCGAGGCAGGGGAGCTCCTATAATTCACCCCTCCACTTT. It codes for CASRQGSSYNSPLHF.

As to this clone: Other DNA sequences in the same sample also yield this CDR3. CDR3 sequence (DNA): TGTGCCATCAAGGACTCAGGGGAGACCCAGTACTTC. Its protein is CAIKDSGETQYF. V is TRBV10-3 and J is TRBJ2-5; D possibly uses TRBD1 or TRBD2 (5 bases each). V lost 7 bases, J lost 5 bases, and 11 bases lay in between. The CDR3 sequence is 12 residues long. Germline V lookup: CDR1 ENHRY, CDR2 SYGVKD.

This clone showed up just once. The rearrangement uses TRBV2 and TRBJ2-1, with a tentative D call TRBD1 (5 bases). The CDR3 has 15 residues. Germline CDR1 is SNHLY and CDR2 is FYNNEI. The V gene lost 5 bases and the J gene lost 1 base, with 12 bases spanning the gap. CDR3 sequence reads: CASSYQGGSYNEQFF. As DNA, the CDR3 is TGTGCCAGCAGTTATCAGGGTGGGTCCTACAATGAGCAGTTCTTC.

The V and J genes are TRBV11-2 and TRBJ1-3; 7 nucleotides agree with TRBD1. The V and J ends lost 4 bases and 0 bases, in that order; junction bases with no gene match: 3. Germline V CDR1 and CDR2: SGHAT, FQNNGV. The CDR3 contains 15 residues. The CDR3 bases are TGTGCCAGCAGCTCCCAGGGGGGCTCTGGAAACACCATATATTTT. Residues: CASSSQGGSGNTIYF.

The chain couples TRBV2 to TRBJ2-7; D ambiguous. CDR3 size: 12 residues. CDR1 is SNHLY and CDR2 is FYNNEI in the germline V gene. V lost 10 bases and J 0 bases, leaving 10 bases between the germline ends. CDR3 sequence reads: CATTYNSYEQYF. In nucleotides, the CDR3 is TGTGCCACGACATATAACTCCTACGAGCAGTACTTC.

The chain joins TRBV10-3 to TRBJ2-3; no definite D call. V shed 3 bases and J shed 4 bases, with 14 bases lying between them. CDR3 length: 15 amino acids. Per germline, CDR1 ENHRY and CDR2 SYGVKD. CDR3 DNA: TGTGCCATCAGTGAAGGGCGAGGTCTTGCAGATACGCAGTATTTT. Translation: CAISEGRGLADTQYF.

The chain recombines TRBV19 with TRBJ1-2; no firm D call. Germline V gene lookup returns CDR1 LNHDA and CDR2 SQIVND (reference sequence). The CDR3 totals 14 residues. Trimming left V 5 bases short and J 7 bases short, with 17 bases between. Written as DNA, the CDR3 is TGTGCCAGTAGTGCGGAGCCGCGGATGGGTGGCTACACCTTC. This sequence encodes CASSAEPRMGGYTF. Together with reference TRBV19 and TRBJ1-2, the CDR3 gives the full variable domain: DGGITQSPKYLFRKEGQNVTLSCEQNLNHDAMYWYRQDPGQGLRLIYYSQIVNDFQKGDIAEGYSVSREKKESFPLTVTSAQKNPTAFYLCASSAEPRMGGYTFGSGTRLTVV.

The gene calls are TRBV30 and TRBJ2-7; D might be TRBD1 (5 bases). The CDR3 contains 12 residues. Trimming took off 8 bases at V and 2 bases at J, with 13 bases between the two ends. Germline CDR1 and CDR2: GTSNPN and SVGIG (reference sequence). CDR3 loop: CAGQGVTYEQYF. The DNA for the CDR3 is TGTGCCGGGCAAGGGGTAACCTACGAGCAGTACTTC.

The CDR3 loop is CASSHPPGTGEGLGTEAFF. The DNA of the CDR3 is TGCGCCAGCAGCCACCCACCCGGGACAGGGGAGGGGTTGGGCACTGAAGCTTTCTTT. V gene TRBV4-1 combines with J gene TRBJ1-1, with 10 nucleotides matching TRBD1. Per germline, CDR1 MGHRA and CDR2 YSYEKL. J was trimmed by 4 bases and V by 3 bases; bases with no gene match: 17. There are 19 residues in the CDR3.